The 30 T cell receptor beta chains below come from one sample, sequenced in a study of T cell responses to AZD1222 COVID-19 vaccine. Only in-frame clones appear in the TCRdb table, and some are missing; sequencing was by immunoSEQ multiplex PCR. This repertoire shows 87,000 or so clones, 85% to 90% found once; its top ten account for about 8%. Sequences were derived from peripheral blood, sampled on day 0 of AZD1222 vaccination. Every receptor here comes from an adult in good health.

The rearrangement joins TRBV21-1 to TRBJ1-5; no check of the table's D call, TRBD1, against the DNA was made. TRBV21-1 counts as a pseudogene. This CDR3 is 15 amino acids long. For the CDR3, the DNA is TGTGCCAGCAGCAAATATCTACAGGGACGACAGCCCCAGCATTTT. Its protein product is CASSKYLQGRQPQHF.

The CDR3 is CASSLGNSDRGIEKLFF. CDR3 nucleotides: TGCGCCAGCAGCTTGGGAAATTCGGACAGGGGGATTGAAAAACTGTTTTTT. The chain is built from TRBV5-1 and TRBJ1-4, with 10 bases aligning to TRBD1. This CDR3 comprises 17 residues. The junction had 9 bases not matched to a gene; V was cut back by 0 bases and J by 7 bases. Germline V lookup: CDR1 SGHRS, CDR2 YFSETQ.

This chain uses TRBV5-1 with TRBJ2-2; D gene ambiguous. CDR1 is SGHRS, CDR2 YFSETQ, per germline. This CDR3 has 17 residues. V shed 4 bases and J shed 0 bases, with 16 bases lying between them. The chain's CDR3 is CASSTGLAPSNTGELFF. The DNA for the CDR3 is TGCGCCAGCAGCACCGGCCTCGCACCCTCGAACACCGGGGAGCTGTTTTTT.

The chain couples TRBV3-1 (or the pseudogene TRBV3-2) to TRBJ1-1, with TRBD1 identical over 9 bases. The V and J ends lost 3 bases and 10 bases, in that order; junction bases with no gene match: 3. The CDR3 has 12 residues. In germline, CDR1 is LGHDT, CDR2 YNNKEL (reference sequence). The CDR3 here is CASSHRQGGAFF. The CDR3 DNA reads TGTGCCAGCAGCCATCGACAGGGGGGAGCTTTCTTT.

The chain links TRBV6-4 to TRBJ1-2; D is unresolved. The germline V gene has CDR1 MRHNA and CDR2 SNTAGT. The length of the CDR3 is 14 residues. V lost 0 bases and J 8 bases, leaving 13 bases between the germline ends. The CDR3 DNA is TGTGCCAGCAGTGACTCATCCCGTTTTAGCGGCTACACCTTC. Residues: CASSDSSRFSGYTF.

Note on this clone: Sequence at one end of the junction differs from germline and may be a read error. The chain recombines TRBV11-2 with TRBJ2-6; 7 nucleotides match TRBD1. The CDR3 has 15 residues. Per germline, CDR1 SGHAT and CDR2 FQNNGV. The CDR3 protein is CASSSPLVAGGMRIF. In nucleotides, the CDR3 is TGTGCCAGCAGCTCACCCCTCGTGGCAGGGGGAATGAGAATTTTC.

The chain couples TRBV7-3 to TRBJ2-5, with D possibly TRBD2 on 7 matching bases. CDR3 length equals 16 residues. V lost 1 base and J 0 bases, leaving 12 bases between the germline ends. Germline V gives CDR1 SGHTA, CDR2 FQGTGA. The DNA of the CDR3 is TGTGCCAGCAGCTTAAATGGCGGGGGCAACCAAGAGACCCAGTACTTC. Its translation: CASSLNGGGNQETQYF.

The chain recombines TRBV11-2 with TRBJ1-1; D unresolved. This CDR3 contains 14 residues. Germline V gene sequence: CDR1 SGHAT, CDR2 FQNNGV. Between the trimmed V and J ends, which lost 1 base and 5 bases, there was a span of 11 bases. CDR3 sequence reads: CASSLGRRGTEAFF. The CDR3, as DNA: TGTGCCAGCAGCTTAGGCAGGAGAGGGACTGAAGCTTTCTTT.

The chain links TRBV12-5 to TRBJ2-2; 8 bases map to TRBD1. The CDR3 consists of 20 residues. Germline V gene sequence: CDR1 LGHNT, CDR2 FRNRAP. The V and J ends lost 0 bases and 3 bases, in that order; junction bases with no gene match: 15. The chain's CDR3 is CASGLVSGTGTRLDTGELFF. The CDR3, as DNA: TGTGCTAGTGGTTTGGTGTCCGGGACAGGTACAAGGTTGGACACCGGGGAGCTGTTTTTT.

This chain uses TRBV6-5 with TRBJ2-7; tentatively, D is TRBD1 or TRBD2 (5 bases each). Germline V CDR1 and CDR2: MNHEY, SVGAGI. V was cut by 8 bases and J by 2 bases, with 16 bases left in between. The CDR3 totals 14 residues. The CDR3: CASSYGTDTYEQYF. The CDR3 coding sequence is TGTGCCAGCTCCTACGGGACGGACACCTACGAGCAGTACTTC.

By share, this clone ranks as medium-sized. CDR3 sequence: CASSYGRDTGYTF. In DNA form, the CDR3 reads TGTGCCAGCAGTTATGGCAGGGACACTGGCTACACCTTC. The genes are TRBV6-5 and TRBJ1-2, with a possible D match to TRBD1 (6 bases). The germline gives CDR1 MNHEY, CDR2 SVGAGI. V was trimmed by 3 bases and J by 7 bases, leaving 12 bases between them. The CDR3 runs to 13 residues.

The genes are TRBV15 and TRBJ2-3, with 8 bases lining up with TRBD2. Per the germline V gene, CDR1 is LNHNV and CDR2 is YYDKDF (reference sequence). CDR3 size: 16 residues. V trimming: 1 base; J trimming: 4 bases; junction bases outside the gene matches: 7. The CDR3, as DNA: TGTGCCACCAGCAGAGGGTACGGGGGGGGCCCAGATACGCAGTATTTT. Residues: CATSRGYGGGPDTQYF.

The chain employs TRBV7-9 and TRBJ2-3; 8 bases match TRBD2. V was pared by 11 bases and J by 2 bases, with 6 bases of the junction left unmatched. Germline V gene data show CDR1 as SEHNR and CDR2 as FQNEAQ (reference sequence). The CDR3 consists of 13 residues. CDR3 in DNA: TGTGCCGGAAATAGCGGGAACACAGATACGCAGTATTTT. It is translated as CAGNSGNTDTQYF.

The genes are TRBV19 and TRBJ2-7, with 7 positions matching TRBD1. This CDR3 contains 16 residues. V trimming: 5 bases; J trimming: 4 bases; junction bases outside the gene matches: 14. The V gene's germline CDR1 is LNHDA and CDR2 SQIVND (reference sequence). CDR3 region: CASSGSLGQKVYEQYF. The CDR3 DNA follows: TGTGCCAGTAGTGGCTCCTTGGGACAGAAAGTTTACGAGCAGTACTTC.

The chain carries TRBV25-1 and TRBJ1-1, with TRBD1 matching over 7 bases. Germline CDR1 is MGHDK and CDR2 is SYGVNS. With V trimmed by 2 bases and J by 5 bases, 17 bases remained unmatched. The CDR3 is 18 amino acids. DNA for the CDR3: TGTGCCAGCAGTGAAAGGGGGTTGACAGGGATCGAGGGGACTGAAGCTTTCTTT. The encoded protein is CASSERGLTGIEGTEAFF.

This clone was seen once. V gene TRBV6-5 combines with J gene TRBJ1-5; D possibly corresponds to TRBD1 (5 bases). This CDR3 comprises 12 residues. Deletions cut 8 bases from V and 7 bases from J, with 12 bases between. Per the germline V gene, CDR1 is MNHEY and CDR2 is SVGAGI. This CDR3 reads CASLGLGQPQHF. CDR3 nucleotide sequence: TGTGCCAGCCTGGGGCTCGGGCAGCCCCAGCATTTT.

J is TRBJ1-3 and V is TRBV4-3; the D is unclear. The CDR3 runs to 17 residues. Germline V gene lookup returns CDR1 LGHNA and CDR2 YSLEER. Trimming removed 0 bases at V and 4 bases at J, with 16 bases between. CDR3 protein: CASSQDGREGRGNTIYF. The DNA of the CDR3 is TGCGCCAGCAGCCAAGACGGTCGAGAGGGAAGAGGAAACACCATATATTTT.

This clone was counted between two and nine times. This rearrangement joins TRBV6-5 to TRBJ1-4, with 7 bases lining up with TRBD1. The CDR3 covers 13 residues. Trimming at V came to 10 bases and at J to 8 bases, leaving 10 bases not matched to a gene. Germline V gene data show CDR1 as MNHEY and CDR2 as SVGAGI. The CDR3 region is CATSGTEKEKLFF. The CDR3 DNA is TGTGCCACGTCCGGGACAGAGAAAGAAAAACTGTTTTTT.

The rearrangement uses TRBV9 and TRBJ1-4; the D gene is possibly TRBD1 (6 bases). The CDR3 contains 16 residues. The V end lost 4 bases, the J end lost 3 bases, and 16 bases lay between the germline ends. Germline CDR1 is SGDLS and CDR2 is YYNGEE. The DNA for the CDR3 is TGTGCCAGCAGCCACAGGGTGGGGGCAGCTAATGAAAAACTGTTTTTT. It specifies CASSHRVGAANEKLFF.

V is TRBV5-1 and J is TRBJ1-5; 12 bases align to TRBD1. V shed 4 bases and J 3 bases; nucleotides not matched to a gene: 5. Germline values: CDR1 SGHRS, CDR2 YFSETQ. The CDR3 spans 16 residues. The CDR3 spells CASSPGGQGANQPQHF. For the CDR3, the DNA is TGCGCCAGCAGCCCAGGGGGACAGGGGGCCAATCAGCCCCAGCATTTT.

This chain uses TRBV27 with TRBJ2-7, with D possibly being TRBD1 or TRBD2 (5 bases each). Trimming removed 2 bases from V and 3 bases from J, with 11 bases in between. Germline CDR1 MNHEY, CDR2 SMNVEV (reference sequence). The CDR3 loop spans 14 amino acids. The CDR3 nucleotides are TGTGCCAGCAGTTTAAGGGGTAGCGTCTACGAGCAGTACTTC. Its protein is CASSLRGSVYEQYF.

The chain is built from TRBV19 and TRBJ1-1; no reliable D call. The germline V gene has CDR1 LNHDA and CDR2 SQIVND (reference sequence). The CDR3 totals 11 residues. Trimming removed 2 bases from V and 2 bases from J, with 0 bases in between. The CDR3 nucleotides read TGTGCCAGTAGTATAAACACTGAAGCTTTCTTT. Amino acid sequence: CASSINTEAFF. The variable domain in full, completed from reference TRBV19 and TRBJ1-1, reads DGGITQSPKYLFRKEGQNVTLSCEQNLNHDAMYWYRQDPGQGLRLIYYSQIVNDFQKGDIAEGYSVSREKKESFPLTVTSAQKNPTAFYLCASSINTEAFFGQGTRLTVV.

The CDR3 region has the DNA TGCGCCAGCAGCCAAGATTCAACAGCCCATCAGCCCCAGCATTTT. Amino acid sequence: CASSQDSTAHQPQHF. This chain uses TRBV4-1 with TRBJ1-5; D uncertain. Per germline, CDR1 MGHRA and CDR2 YSYEKL. The V and J ends lost 0 bases and 5 bases respectively, with 11 bases between them. The CDR3 is 15 amino acids.

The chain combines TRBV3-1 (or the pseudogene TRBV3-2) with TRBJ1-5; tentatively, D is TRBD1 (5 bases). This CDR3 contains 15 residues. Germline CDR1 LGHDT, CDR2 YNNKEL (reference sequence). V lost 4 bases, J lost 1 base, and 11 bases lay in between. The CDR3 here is CASSPRVGSNQPQHF. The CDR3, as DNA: TGTGCCAGCAGCCCCAGGGTTGGGAGCAATCAGCCCCAGCATTTT.

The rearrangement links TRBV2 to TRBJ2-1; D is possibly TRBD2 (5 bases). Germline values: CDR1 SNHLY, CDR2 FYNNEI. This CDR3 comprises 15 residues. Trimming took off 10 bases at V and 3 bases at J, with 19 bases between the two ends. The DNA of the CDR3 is TGTGCCACCAGCCCTTTTTCCGGGAACTACAATGAGCAGTTCTTC. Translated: CATSPFSGNYNEQFF.

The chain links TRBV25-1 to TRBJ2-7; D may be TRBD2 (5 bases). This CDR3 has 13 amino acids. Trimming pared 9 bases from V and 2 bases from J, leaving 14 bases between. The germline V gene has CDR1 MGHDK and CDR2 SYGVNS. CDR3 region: CASGRGYPYEQYF. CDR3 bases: TGTGCCAGTGGACGAGGGTACCCCTACGAGCAGTACTTC.

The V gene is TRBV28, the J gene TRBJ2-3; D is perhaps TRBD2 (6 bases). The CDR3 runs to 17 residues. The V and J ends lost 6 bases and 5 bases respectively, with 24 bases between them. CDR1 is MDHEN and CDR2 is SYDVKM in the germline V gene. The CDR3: CASSRPTPRLAKDTQYF. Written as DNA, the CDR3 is TGTGCCAGCAGCCGTCCCACTCCGCGGCTAGCGAAAGATACGCAGTATTTT.

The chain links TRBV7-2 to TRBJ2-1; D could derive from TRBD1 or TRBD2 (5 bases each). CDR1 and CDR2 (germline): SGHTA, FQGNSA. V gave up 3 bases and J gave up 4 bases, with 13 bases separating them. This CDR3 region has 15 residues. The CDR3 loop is CASSFSGSPYNEQFF. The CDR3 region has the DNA TGTGCCAGCAGCTTTTCAGGGAGCCCGTACAATGAGCAGTTCTTC.

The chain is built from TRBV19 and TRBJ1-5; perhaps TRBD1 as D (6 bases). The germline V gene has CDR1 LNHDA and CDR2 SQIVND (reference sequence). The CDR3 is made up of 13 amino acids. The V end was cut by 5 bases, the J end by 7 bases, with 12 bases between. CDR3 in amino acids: CASSLRGGQPQHF. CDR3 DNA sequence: TGTGCCAGTAGTTTGAGGGGGGGGCAGCCCCAGCATTTT.

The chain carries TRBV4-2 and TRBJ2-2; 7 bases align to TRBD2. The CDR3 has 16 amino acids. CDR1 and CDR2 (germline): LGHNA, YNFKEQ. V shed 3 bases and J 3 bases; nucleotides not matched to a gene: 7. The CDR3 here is CASSHRLAADTGELFF. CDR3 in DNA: TGTGCCAGCAGCCACCGACTAGCAGCCGACACCGGGGAGCTGTTTTTT.